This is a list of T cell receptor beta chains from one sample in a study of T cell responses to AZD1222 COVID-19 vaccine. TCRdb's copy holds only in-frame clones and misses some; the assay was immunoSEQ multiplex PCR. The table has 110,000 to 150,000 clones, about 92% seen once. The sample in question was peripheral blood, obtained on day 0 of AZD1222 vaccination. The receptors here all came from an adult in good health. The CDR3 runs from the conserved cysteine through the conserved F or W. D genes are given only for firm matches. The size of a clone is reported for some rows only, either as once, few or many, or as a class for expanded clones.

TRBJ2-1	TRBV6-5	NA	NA	CASSYIGSYNEQFF	TGTGCCAGCAGTTACATAGGCTCTTACAATGAGCAGTTCTTC
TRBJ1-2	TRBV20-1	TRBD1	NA	CSASGDRDYGYTF	TGCAGTGCTAGTGGGGACAGGGACTATGGCTACACCTTC
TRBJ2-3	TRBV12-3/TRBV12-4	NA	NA	CASSSTIADTQYF	TGTGCCAGCAGTTCCACTATTGCAGATACGCAGTATTTT
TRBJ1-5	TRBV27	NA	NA	CASSPAGNQPQHF	TGTGCCAGCAGCCCCGCGGGCAATCAGCCCCAGCATTTT
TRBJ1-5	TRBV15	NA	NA	CATSRGLQGSNQPQHF	TGTGCCACCAGCAGAGGACTCCAGGGTAGCAATCAGCCCCAGCATTTT
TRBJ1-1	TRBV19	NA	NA	CASSLRTVGTEAFF	TGTGCCAGTAGCTTGAGGACGGTGGGCACTGAAGCTTTCTTT
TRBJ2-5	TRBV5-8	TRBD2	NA	CASSLTGTSGGETQYF	TGTGCCAGCAGCTTGACTGGGACTAGCGGGGGGGAGACCCAGTACTTC
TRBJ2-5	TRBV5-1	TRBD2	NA	CASSFSIAGTQPETQYF	TGCGCCAGCAGCTTTTCGATAGCGGGGACACAGCCGGAGACCCAGTACTTC
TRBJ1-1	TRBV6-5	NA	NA	CASSYSPQGFLTEAFF	TGTGCCAGCAGTTATTCCCCTCAGGGCTTTCTCACTGAAGCTTTCTTT
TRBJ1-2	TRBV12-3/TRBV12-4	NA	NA	CASSLARNYGYTF	TGTGCCAGCAGTTTAGCTCGAAACTATGGCTACACCTTC
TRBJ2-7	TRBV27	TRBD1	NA	CASSSVFDRQGIYGQYF	TGTGCCAGCAGTTCCGTCTTTGATAGACAGGGCATCTACGGGCAGTACTTC
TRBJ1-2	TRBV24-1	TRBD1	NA	CATSGPDRVYGYTF	TGTGCCACCAGTGGCCCGGACAGGGTTTACGGCTACACCTTC
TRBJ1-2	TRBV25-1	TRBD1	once	CASSEQGASYGYTF	TGTGCCAGCAGTGAACAGGGGGCCAGCTATGGCTACACCTTC
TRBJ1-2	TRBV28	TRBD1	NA	CAGSRAPDRVYGYTF	TGTGCCGGCAGTCGTGCCCCGGACAGGGTATATGGCTACACCTTC
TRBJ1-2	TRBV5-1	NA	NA	CASSFEDIGGYTF	TGCGCCAGCAGCTTTGAGGACATCGGAGGCTACACCTTC
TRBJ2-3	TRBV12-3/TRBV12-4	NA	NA	CASSLLTDTQYF	TGTGCCAGCAGTTTACTCACAGATACGCAGTATTTT
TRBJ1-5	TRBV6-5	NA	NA	CASSYGGGQPQHF	TGTGCCAGCAGTTACGGGGGGGGCCAGCCCCAGCATTTT
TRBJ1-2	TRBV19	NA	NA	CASSSDSFEPNYGYTF	TGTGCCAGTAGTTCGGACAGTTTTGAACCTAACTATGGCTACACCTTC
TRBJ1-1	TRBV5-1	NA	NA	CASSPAGGVTEAFF	TGCGCCAGCAGCCCGGCCGGTGGGGTCACTGAAGCTTTCTTT
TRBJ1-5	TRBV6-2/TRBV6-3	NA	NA	CASSSTGNQPQHF	TGTGCCAGCAGTTCGACGGGGAATCAGCCCCAGCATTTT
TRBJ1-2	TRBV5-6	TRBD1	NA	CASSLSPGGPSYGYTF	TGTGCCAGCAGCTTGTCCCCAGGGGGCCCCTCCTATGGCTACACCTTC
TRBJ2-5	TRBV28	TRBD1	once	CASSRGQGAGETQYF	TGTGCCAGCAGCCGGGGACAGGGGGCGGGAGAGACCCAGTACTTC
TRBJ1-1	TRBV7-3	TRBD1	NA	CASSLVGQGNTEAFF	TGTGCCAGCAGCTTAGTGGGACAGGGAAACACTGAAGCTTTCTTT
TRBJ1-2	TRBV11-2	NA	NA	CASSLGVGAAYGYTF	TGTGCCAGCAGCTTAGGGGTCGGAGCGGCCTATGGCTACACCTTC
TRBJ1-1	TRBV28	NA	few	CASSLGVGTEAFF	TGTGCCAGCAGTTTAGGGGTAGGCACTGAAGCTTTCTTT
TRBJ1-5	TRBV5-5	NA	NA	CASSLAEGNQPQHF	TGTGCCAGCAGCTTGGCCGAGGGCAATCAGCCCCAGCATTTT
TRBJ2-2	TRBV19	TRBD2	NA	CASTWGGGDTGELFF	TGTGCCAGTACCTGGGGGGGAGGCGACACCGGGGAGCTGTTTTTT
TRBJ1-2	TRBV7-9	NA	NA	CASSLARVLSYGYTF	TGTGCCAGCAGCTTAGCCAGGGTTTTATCCTATGGCTACACCTTC
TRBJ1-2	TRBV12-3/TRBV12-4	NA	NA	CASSLLGSYGYTF	TGTGCCAGCAGTTTACTTGGGAGCTATGGCTACACCTTC
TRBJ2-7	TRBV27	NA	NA	CASSPELDWDYEQYF	TGTGCCAGCAGTCCTGAACTGGACTGGGACTACGAGCAGTACTTC
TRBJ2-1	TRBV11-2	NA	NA	CASSLLADEQFF	TGTGCCAGCAGCCTACTAGCCGATGAGCAGTTCTTC
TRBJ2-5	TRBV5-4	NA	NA	CASSFFPTLKETQYF	TGTGCCAGCAGCTTTTTCCCGACATTAAAAGAGACCCAGTACTTC
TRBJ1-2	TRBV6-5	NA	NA	CASSRTALGYGYTF	TGTGCCAGCAGCCGGACAGCGCTTGGCTATGGCTACACCTTC
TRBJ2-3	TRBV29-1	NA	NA	CSAESQNTDTQYF	TGCAGCGCTGAATCCCAGAACACAGATACGCAGTATTTT
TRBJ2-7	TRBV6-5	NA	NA	CASSYAVRAYEQYF	TGTGCCAGCAGTTACGCAGTGCGAGCCTACGAGCAGTACTTC
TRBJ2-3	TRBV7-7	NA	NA	CASSLGGLEDTQYF	TGTGCTAGCAGCTTAGGGGGGCTTGAGGATACGCAGTATTTT
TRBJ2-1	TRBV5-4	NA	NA	CASSLDRVDVDEQFF	TGTGCCAGCAGCTTGGACAGGGTGGATGTTGATGAGCAGTTCTTC
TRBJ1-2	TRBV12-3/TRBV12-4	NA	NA	CASSLQADGYTF	TGTGCCAGCAGTTTACAGGCTGATGGCTACACCTTC
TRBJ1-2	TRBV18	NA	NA	CASSPQEGIDGYTF	TGTGCCAGCTCACCTCAAGAGGGCATCGATGGCTACACCTTC
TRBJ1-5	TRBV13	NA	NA	CASSLGLGQPQHF	TGTGCCAGCAGCTTAGGCCTCGGTCAGCCCCAGCATTTT
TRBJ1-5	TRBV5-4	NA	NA	CASSEQPGQPQHF	TGTGCCAGCAGCGAGCAACCCGGTCAGCCCCAGCATTTT
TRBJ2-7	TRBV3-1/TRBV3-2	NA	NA	CASSQLPLGSYEQYF	TGTGCCAGCAGCCAATTGCCTCTGGGCTCCTACGAGCAGTACTTC
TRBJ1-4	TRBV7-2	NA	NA	CASKQGNNEKLFF	TGTGCCAGTAAACAGGGAAATAATGAAAAACTGTTTTTT
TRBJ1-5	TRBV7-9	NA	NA	CASSAGGEPQHF	TGTGCCAGCAGCGCGGGGGGAGAGCCCCAGCATTTT
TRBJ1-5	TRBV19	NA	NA	CASSGGVPNQPQHF	TGTGCCAGTAGTGGGGGGGTTCCCAATCAGCCCCAGCATTTT
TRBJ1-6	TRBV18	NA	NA	CASSPRREGSSPLHF	TGTGCCAGCTCACCTCGAAGGGAGGGGAGTTCACCCCTCCACTTT
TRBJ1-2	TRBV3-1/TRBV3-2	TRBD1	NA	CASSQQQGVRGYTF	TGTGCCAGCAGCCAGCAGCAGGGGGTTCGTGGCTACACCTTC
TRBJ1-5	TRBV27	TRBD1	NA	CASSSGQRRNQPQHF	TGTGCCAGCAGTTCGGGACAGAGAAGGAATCAGCCCCAGCATTTT
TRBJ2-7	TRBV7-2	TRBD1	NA	CASSNDRGRGQYF	TGTGCCAGCAGCAACGACAGGGGGCGGGGGCAGTACTTC
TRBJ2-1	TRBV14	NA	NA	CASSIIGPGSANEQFF	TGTGCCAGCAGCATTATCGGGCCAGGGTCAGCCAATGAGCAGTTCTTC